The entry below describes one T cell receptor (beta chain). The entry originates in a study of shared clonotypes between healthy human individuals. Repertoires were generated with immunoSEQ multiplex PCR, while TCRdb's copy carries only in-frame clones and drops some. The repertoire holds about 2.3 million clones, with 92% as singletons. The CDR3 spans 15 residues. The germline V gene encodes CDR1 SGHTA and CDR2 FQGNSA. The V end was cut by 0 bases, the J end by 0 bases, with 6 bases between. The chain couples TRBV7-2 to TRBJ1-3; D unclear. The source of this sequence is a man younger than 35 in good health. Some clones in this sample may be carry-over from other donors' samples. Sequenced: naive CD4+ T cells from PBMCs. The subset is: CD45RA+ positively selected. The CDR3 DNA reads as TGTGCCAGCAGCTTAGCGCAAGTCTCTGGAAACACCATATATTTT. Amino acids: CASSLAQVSGNTIYF.